Below are 15 T cell receptor beta chains sequenced from a single sample in a study of T cell repertoires in cytomegalovirus infection. Each CDR3 protein is one row after TCRdb ran MiXCR on the reads. The sample includes 350,000 to 550,000 distinct CDR3 sequences, around 32% of them seen just once. Specimen: PBMCs. The receptors come from a human donor in good health (CMV status not recorded). Some clones in this sample may be carry-over from other donors' samples.

J is TRBJ1-2 and V is TRBV19; tentative D call: TRBD1 (6 bases). V dropped 4 bases and J dropped 7 bases, with 19 bases sitting between them. This CDR3 comprises 15 residues. CDR1 and CDR2 (germline): LNHDA, SQIVND (reference sequence). CDR3 sequence (DNA): TGTGCCAGTAGTACATTGAGGAGCAGGGGCCGTGGCTACACCTTC. This codes for CASSTLRSRGRGYTF.

The sample holds many counts of this clonotype. This sequence joins TRBV7-8 and TRBJ1-1, with 7 bases matching TRBD1. The CDR3 is made up of 16 amino acids. Germline loops: CDR1 SGHVS, CDR2 FQNEAQ. V dropped 3 bases and J dropped 0; count of bases not matched to a gene: 7. Here the CDR3 reads CASSFRDSYLNTEAFF. In nucleotides, the CDR3 is TGTGCCAGCAGCTTCCGGGACAGCTATCTGAACACTGAAGCTTTCTTT.

V gene TRBV5-4 combines with J gene TRBJ2-5; D gene unclear. The germline V gene has CDR1 SGHNT and CDR2 YYREEE (reference sequence). This CDR3 contains 14 residues. The V gene lost 0 bases and the J gene lost 0 bases, with 6 bases spanning the gap. The CDR3 coding sequence is TGTGCCAGCAGCTTGGATAAGGACCAAGAGACCCAGTACTTC. This sequence encodes CASSLDKDQETQYF.

The table lists this clonotype with a few counts. The chain uses TRBV20-1 and TRBJ2-1; TRBD2 agrees at 12 bases. The germline V gene encodes CDR1 DFQATT and CDR2 SNEGSKA (reference sequence). V lost 6 bases, J lost 2 bases, and 14 bases stayed unmatched. This CDR3 region has 18 residues. This CDR3 reads CSADAPLTSGGPYNEQFF. The DNA for the CDR3 is TGCAGTGCGGATGCTCCCTTGACTAGCGGGGGCCCCTACAATGAGCAGTTCTTC.

The rearrangement links TRBV2 to TRBJ1-2, with D perhaps matching TRBD1 (5 bases). The CDR3 has 17 amino acids. V was cut by 5 bases and J by 4 bases, with 23 bases left in between. Germline values: CDR1 SNHLY, CDR2 FYNNEI. CDR3 protein: CASSHPWSTATSYGYTF. In DNA form, the CDR3 reads TGTGCCAGCAGTCACCCCTGGTCGACAGCTACTAGCTATGGCTACACCTTC.

V usage is TRBV20-1 and J usage is TRBJ2-5; TRBD2 agrees at 13 bases. V lost 0 bases, J lost 5 bases, and 9 bases stayed unmatched. This CDR3 is built from 17 residues. CDR1 is DFQATT, CDR2 SNEGSKA, per germline (reference sequence). In DNA form, the CDR3 reads TGCAGTGCTAGAGATGAGTGGACTAGCGGGGGCCGGGAGACCCAGTACTTC. Its translation: CSARDEWTSGGRETQYF.

This chain links TRBV7-2 with TRBJ1-4; D ambiguous. This CDR3 comprises 15 residues. The V end lost 1 base, the J end lost 3 bases, and 9 bases lay between the germline ends. CDR1 SGHTA and CDR2 FQGNSA come from the germline V gene. CDR3 bases: TGTGCCAGCAGCTTAGTTGCGACCTCTAATGAAAAACTGTTTTTT. Protein product: CASSLVATSNEKLFF.

The rearrangement joins TRBV20-1 to TRBJ2-1, with D possibly matching TRBD1 (6 bases). Germline CDR1 DFQATT, CDR2 SNEGSKA (reference sequence). The CDR3 consists of 15 residues. Trimming shortened V by 1 base and J by 0 bases, and 10 bases separated the two germline ends. The CDR3 here is CSARANRASYNEQFF. The DNA of the CDR3 is TGCAGTGCTAGAGCCAACAGGGCCTCCTACAATGAGCAGTTCTTC.

Comments on this clonotype: An end of the junction does not agree with germline; a read error may underlie this. The J gene is TRBJ2-1, the V gene TRBV11-2; a possible D gene is TRBD2 (5 bases). This CDR3 has 14 residues. Germline CDR1 reads SGHAT; CDR2 reads FQNNGV. The chain's CDR3 is CASSLAVGRNEPFF. As DNA, the CDR3 is TGTGCCAGCAGCTTAGCCGTTGGGAGAAATGAGCCGTTCTTC.

This clonotype was counted a few times. This chain connects TRBV19 to TRBJ2-7; D may correspond to TRBD1 or TRBD2 (5 bases each). V shed 4 bases and J shed 2 bases, with 15 bases lying between them. Per the germline V gene, CDR1 is LNHDA and CDR2 is SQIVND (reference sequence). CDR3 length: 15 amino acids. The chain's CDR3 is CASSTSGTPTYEQYF. In DNA form, the CDR3 reads TGTGCCAGTAGTACCTCCGGGACGCCAACCTACGAGCAGTACTTC. The full variable domain, its missing parts supplied by reference TRBV19 and TRBJ2-7, is DGGITQSPKYLFRKEGQNVTLSCEQNLNHDAMYWYRQDPGQGLRLIYYSQIVNDFQKGDIAEGYSVSREKKESFPLTVTSAQKNPTAFYLCASSTSGTPTYEQYFGPGTRLTVT.

The chain is built from TRBV7-2 and TRBJ1-2; D remains unclear. Germline V gene data show CDR1 as SGHTA and CDR2 as FQGNSA. V lost 4 bases, J lost 2 bases, and 8 bases lay in between. The CDR3 sequence is 13 residues long. The CDR3 DNA sequence: TGTGCCAGCAGCTCCATACTAAACTATGGCTACACCTTC. This gives the protein CASSSILNYGYTF.

V usage is TRBV6-4 and J usage is TRBJ1-1; no reliable D call. V gave up 2 bases and J gave up 3 bases, with 7 bases separating them. Germline-derived CDR1 and CDR2 are MRHNA and SNTAGT. The CDR3 consists of 13 residues. CDR3 nucleotide sequence: TGTGCCAGCAGTGACCCCAGGTACACTGAAGCTTTCTTT. Translating it yields CASSDPRYTEAFF.

The rearrangement uses TRBV7-6 and TRBJ2-2; D is unclear. The CDR3 consists of 18 residues. V dropped 5 bases and J dropped 6 bases, with 25 bases sitting between them. The germline CDR1 and CDR2 sequences are SGHVS and FNYEAQ. CDR3 protein: CASSPTPEFAKGPGELFF. Written as DNA, the CDR3 is TGTGCCAGCAGCCCGACACCCGAGTTTGCAAAAGGACCCGGGGAGCTGTTTTTT. Variable domain in full (rest from reference TRBV7-6 and TRBJ2-2): GAGVSQSPRYKVTKRGQDVALRCDPISGHVSLYWYRQALGQGPEFLTYFNYEAQQDKSGLPNDRFSAERPEGSISTLTIQRTEQRDSAMYRCASSPTPEFAKGPGELFFGEGSRLTVL.

This clonotype was detected only a few times. This chain joins TRBV5-3 and TRBJ2-7; 10 bases agree with TRBD1. TRBV5-3 is known as an ORF, though its function is uncertain. CDR3 length equals 15 residues. V gave up 8 bases and J gave up 4 bases; unmatched junction bases: 12. As DNA, the CDR3 is TGTGCCAGCAGCATAGGGACAGGGGAGCCGTACGAGCAGTACTTC. As protein: CASSIGTGEPYEQYF.

This clonotype was found many times. V usage is TRBV7-9 and J usage is TRBJ2-1; D might be TRBD1 or TRBD2, each matching 5 bases. V lost 5 bases to trimming and J lost 2 bases, with 13 bases between them. Germline V CDR1 and CDR2: SEHNR, FQNEAQ (reference sequence). The CDR3 runs 15 residues. CDR3 sequence (DNA): TGTGCCAGCAGCCCGGGGCTAGCCACCTACAATGAGCAGTTCTTC. Protein product: CASSPGLATYNEQFF. The full variable domain, in which reference TRBV7-9 and TRBJ2-1 provide the parts outside the CDR3, is DTGVSQNPRHKITKRGQNVTFRCDPISEHNRLYWYRQTLGQGPEFLTYFQNEAQLEKSRLLSDRFSAERPKGSFSTLEIQRTEQGDSAMYLCASSPGLATYNEQFFGPGTRLTVL.